Each of the 20 T cell receptor beta chains below was sequenced from the same sample in a study of molecular identifiers for immune sequencing clone quantification. MiXCR, run by TCRdb on the PCR reads, gives a single entry per CDR3 protein. The table has roughly 320,000 distinct CDR3 sequences, 24% seen once; the top ten hold around 0.76%. Sequencing was carried out using naive CD8+ T cells from blood, with Jurkat cell RNA spiked in. Subset: FACS-sorted CD8+CD4-CCR7+CD45RA+ naive T cells. The receptors originated from a human donor in good health. Some libraries in this study had Jurkat cell RNA spiked in.

This clonotype showed up many times. This sequence joins TRBV14 and TRBJ2-5, with a possible D match to TRBD1 (6 bases). The CDR3 length is 16 residues. Germline CDR1 is SGHDN and CDR2 is FVKESK. Between the trimmed V and J ends, which lost 0 bases and 5 bases, there was a span of 16 bases. The CDR3 sequence: CASSQEPIWGRETQYF. For the CDR3, the DNA is TGTGCCAGCAGCCAAGAGCCCATCTGGGGGCGGGAGACCCAGTACTTC.

Turning to this clonotype: Germline and junction disagree at one end, which may indicate a read error. V and J are TRBV5-3 and TRBJ2-3; no firm D call. TRBV5-3 is an ORF, and what it does is uncertain. CDR3 length: 15 amino acids. CDR3 sequence (DNA): TGTGCCAGCAGCCTTATTACCTGGGCCACAGATATGCAGTATTTT. It yields the protein CASSLITWATDMQYF.

The chain links TRBV9 to TRBJ2-3, with D uncertain. Germline loops: CDR1 SGDLS, CDR2 YYNGEE. The CDR3 consists of 12 residues. V gave up 9 bases and J gave up 5 bases, with 13 bases separating them. CDR3 sequence: CATGVDGDTQYF. CDR3 nucleotides: TGTGCCACCGGCGTAGATGGAGATACGCAGTATTTT. Variable domain in full (rest from reference TRBV9 and TRBJ2-3): DSGVTQTPKHLITATGQRVTLRCSPRSGDLSVYWYQQSLDQGLQFLIQYYNGEERAKGNILERFSAQQFPDLHSELNLSSLELGDSALYFCATGVDGDTQYFGPGTRLTVL.

Points on this clonotype: The junction differs from germline at one of its ends, possibly a read error. This chain uses TRBV19 with TRBJ2-2, with 8 bases lining up with TRBD1. CDR3 length: 14 amino acids. Germline V gene lookup returns CDR1 LNHDA and CDR2 SQIVND (reference sequence). The CDR3 sequence: CASSRTGWPGELSF. The CDR3 DNA follows: TGTGCCAGTAGCAGGACAGGGTGGCCCGGGGAGCTGTCTTTT.

This clonotype was observed at least ten times. The chain joins TRBV3-1 to TRBJ1-5; no clear D. The CDR3 has 12 amino acids. The germline gives CDR1 LGHDT, CDR2 YNNKEL (reference sequence). V was pared by 1 base and J by 4 bases, with 2 bases between. The DNA for the CDR3 is TGTGCCAGCAGCCAAGGAAATCAGCCCCAGCATTTT. Translating gives CASSQGNQPQHF. The full variable domain, with the rest looked up from reference TRBV3-1 and TRBJ1-5, is DTAVSQTPKYLVTQMGNDKSIKCEQNLGHDTMYWYKQDSKKFLKIMFSYNNKELIINETVPNRFSPKSPDKAHLNLHINSLELGDSAVYFCASSQGNQPQHFGDGTRLSIL.

A note on this clonotype: The DNA is omitted, as the CDR3 cannot be located on it reliably, and the CDR3 follows TCRdb's listing. V and J are TRBV28 and TRBJ1-5; TRBD1, the table's D call, lacks a check against the DNA. The CDR3 extends over 14 residues, inclusive of both ends. Germline lookup yields CDR1 MDHEN and CDR2 SYDVKM. The CDR3 here is CASSFGTGNQPQQF.

The table lists this clonotype with many counts. The rearrangement joins TRBV28 to TRBJ1-5, with 10 bases identical to TRBD1. J lost 7 bases, V lost 5 bases, and 5 bases had no gene match. CDR1 MDHEN and CDR2 SYDVKM come from the germline V gene. The CDR3 length is 14 residues. Written as DNA, the CDR3 is TGTGCCAGCAGTCTGGACAGGGGGAGACAGCCCCAGCATTTT. As protein: CASSLDRGRQPQHF.

V is TRBV4-3 and J is TRBJ1-1, with D perhaps matching TRBD1 (5 bases). The germline V gene has CDR1 LGHNA and CDR2 YSLEER. The CDR3 runs to 14 residues. V lost 4 bases and J lost 6, with 15 bases in between. The CDR3 here is CASSPRASGPEAFF. The CDR3 DNA is TGCGCCAGCAGCCCCAGGGCCTCTGGACCTGAAGCTTTCTTT.

The rearrangement links TRBV27 to TRBJ1-1, with D perhaps TRBD1 (6 bases). Trimming took 6 bases from V and 3 from J, leaving 14 bases between them. This CDR3 has 14 residues. The germline V gene has CDR1 MNHEY and CDR2 SMNVEV (reference sequence). CDR3 protein: CASSLDRRYTEAFF. CDR3 coding DNA: TGTGCCAGCAGCCTAGACAGGAGATACACTGAAGCTTTCTTT.

As for this clonotype: Possible read error: a much larger clone is one base away. The chain joins TRBV19 to TRBJ2-1; maybe TRBD1 (6 bases). CDR1 and CDR2 from the germline V gene are LNHDA and SQIVND (reference sequence). CDR3 length: 13 residues. CDR3 in DNA: TGTGCCAGTAGCTCGACAGGTTACAATGGGCAGTTCTTC. Its translation is CASSSTGYNGQFF.

This clonotype was seen many times. V is TRBV19 and J is TRBJ2-2; 8 bases are shared with TRBD1. The CDR3 runs 15 residues. The ends lost 6 bases at V and 4 bases at J; junction bases unmatched: 7. From germline, CDR1 is LNHDA and CDR2 SQIVND (reference sequence). In DNA form, the CDR3 reads TGTGCCAGTAGCCAGGGGGCGAAGGGCACCGGGGAGCTGTTTTTT. Protein sequence: CASSQGAKGTGELFF.

The sample holds a few counts of this clonotype. The chain has TRBV6-5 and TRBJ2-5; no clear D gene. Germline V lookup: CDR1 MNHEY, CDR2 SVGAGI. V was trimmed by 0 bases and J by 1 base, leaving 6 bases between them. CDR3 length: 14 residues. The CDR3: CASSYSTFQETQYF. The CDR3 DNA is TGTGCCAGCAGTTACTCGACCTTCCAAGAGACCCAGTACTTC.

This chain connects TRBV13 to TRBJ2-7; the D is unclear. The germline V gene encodes CDR1 PRHDT and CDR2 FYEKMQ (reference sequence). Trimming cost V 0 bases and J 7 bases, with 16 bases left between them. The length of the CDR3 is 15 residues. For the CDR3, the DNA is TGTGCCAGCAGCTTAGGCCTGAGTTCTCTGGGGGAGCAGTACTTC. Its translation is CASSLGLSSLGEQYF.

Of note for this clonotype: This may arise from a read error, as a much more abundant clone is one base away. This chain uses TRBV28 with TRBJ2-7, with 7 bases matching TRBD1. This CDR3 has 14 residues. CDR1 MDHEN and CDR2 SYDVKM come from the germline V gene. The CDR3: CASSVHRQGYERYF. The CDR3 region has the DNA TGTGCCAGCAGTGTCCACCGACAGGGCTACGAGCGGTACTTC.

This clonotype was observed once. A much larger clonotype is one base distant, so this may be a read error. V is TRBV6-5 and J is TRBJ2-7; D is undetermined. The CDR3 is 15 amino acids. The germline V gene has CDR1 MNHEY and CDR2 SVGAGI. This CDR3 reads CASSYSIGQAYERYF. CDR3 bases: TGTGCCAGCAGTTACTCGATTGGGCAGGCCTACGAGCGGTACTTC.

Only a few counts were recorded for this clonotype. J is TRBJ2-2 and V is TRBV3-1, with 13 nucleotides matching TRBD2. The CDR3 is made up of 18 amino acids. CDR1 and CDR2 from the germline V gene are LGHDT and YNNKEL (reference sequence). V shed 0 bases and J 4 bases; nucleotides not matched to a gene: 5. The CDR3: CASSQDRGLAGFTGELFF. The CDR3 DNA is TGTGCCAGCAGCCAAGATCGGGGACTAGCGGGGTTCACCGGGGAGCTGTTTTTT.

Only a few counts were recorded for this clonotype. The chain employs TRBV27 and TRBJ1-2; 10 bases match TRBD1. Germline CDR1 MNHEY, CDR2 SMNVEV (reference sequence). V gave up 6 bases and J gave up 7 bases; unmatched junction bases: 5. This CDR3 is 13 amino acids long. For the CDR3, the DNA is TGTGCCAGCAGAGGGGACAGGGGATTTGGCTACACCTTC. This gives the protein CASRGDRGFGYTF.

There are a few counts of this clonotype. This chain uses TRBV28 with TRBJ2-4, with D uncertain. Germline assignment: CDR1 MDHEN and CDR2 SYDVKM. CDR3 length equals 14 residues. V lost 0 bases and J lost 3, with 6 bases in between. DNA of the CDR3: TGTGCCAGCAGTTTATGGGAAAGCAAAAACATTCAGTACTTC. Its protein product is CASSLWESKNIQYF. Filled out from reference TRBV28 and TRBJ2-4, the complete variable domain reads DVKVTQSSRYLVKRTGEKVFLECVQDMDHENMFWYRQDPGLGLRLIYFSYDVKMKEKGDIPEGYSVSREKKERFSLILESASTNQTSMYLCASSLWESKNIQYFGAGTRLSVL.

V usage is TRBV7-2 and J usage is TRBJ1-3, with D tentatively TRBD1 (5 bases). CDR3 length: 18 residues. Trimming removed 3 bases at V and 0 bases at J, with 18 bases between. CDR1 is SGHTA and CDR2 is FQGNSA in the germline V gene. The CDR3, as DNA: TGTGCCAGCAGCTTTCATCCGGGACGGACCAGCTCTGGAAACACCATATATTTT. Translation: CASSFHPGRTSSGNTIYF.

This clonotype was detected a few times. Given the absence of the conserved phenylalanine or tryptophan at the CDR3 end, a read error is likely. The chain has TRBV4-1 and TRBJ2-2; 8 bases match TRBD2. CDR3 length: 16 amino acids. V was pared by 0 bases and J by 3 bases, with 3 bases of the junction left unmatched. Germline lookup yields CDR1 MGHRA and CDR2 YSYEKL. The CDR3 DNA reads TGCGCCAGCAGCCAAGATCTACTAGCGGACACCGGGGAGCTGTTTCTT. Residues: CASSQDLLADTGELFL.